A selection of T cell receptor beta chains follows, all from one sample in a study of T cells after yellow fever vaccination. A single record per CDR3 protein comes from TCRdb applying MiXCR to the 5' RACE reads. The profile covers 450,000 to 600,000 distinct CDR3 sequences, with about 17% appearing a single time and 17% taken by the ten largest. This specimen consisted of PBMCs, obtained 5 days after the first yellow fever vaccination. The receptors originated from a man between 18 and 29 years old who received the YFV17D yellow fever vaccine. The CDR3 runs from the conserved cysteine through the conserved F or W. The D gene is left open where the match is weak. Not every row has a clone size; where given, it reads once, few, many or a size class.

j_call: TRBJ1-6
v_call: TRBV20-1
d_call: -
clone_size: -
cdr3_length: 17
cdr3_nt: TGCAGTGCTACCAACTTATTTACAGGGCCCTATAATTCACCCCTCCACTTT
cdr3_aa: CSATNLFTGPYNSPLHF

j_call: TRBJ2-1
v_call: TRBV7-6
d_call: TRBD1
clone_size: -
cdr3_length: 14
cdr3_nt: TGTGCCAGCAGCTCGTCCGACAGGGACAATGAGCAGTTCTTC
cdr3_aa: CASSSSDRDNEQFF

j_call: TRBJ2-1
v_call: TRBV7-9
d_call: TRBD1
clone_size: once
cdr3_length: 12
cdr3_nt: TGTGCCAGCAGCAGGGGGCAAAATGAGCAGTTCTTC
cdr3_aa: CASSRGQNEQFF

j_call: TRBJ1-6
v_call: TRBV24-1
d_call: -
clone_size: few
cdr3_length: 14
cdr3_nt: TGTGCCACCAGGTTGCAGGGCCATAATTCACCCCTCCACTTT
cdr3_aa: CATRLQGHNSPLHF

j_call: TRBJ2-7
v_call: TRBV2
d_call: -
clone_size: -
cdr3_length: 15
cdr3_nt: TGTGCCAGCAGGGCCAACCCGACAGGAGACTACGAGCAGTACTTC
cdr3_aa: CASRANPTGDYEQYF

j_call: TRBJ2-5
v_call: TRBV6-2/TRBV6-3
d_call: -
clone_size: -
cdr3_length: 14
cdr3_nt: TGTGCCAGCAGCACCCCCCGGGAGCAAGAGACCCAGTACTTC
cdr3_aa: CASSTPREQETQYF

j_call: TRBJ2-7
v_call: TRBV15
d_call: -
clone_size: once
cdr3_length: 15
cdr3_nt: TGTGCCACCAGCAGACCAGACAGGATCTCCTACGAGCGGTACTTC
cdr3_aa: CATSRPDRISYERYF

j_call: TRBJ2-5
v_call: TRBV3-1
d_call: -
clone_size: -
cdr3_length: 14
cdr3_nt: TGTGCCAGCAGCCAGGGGGGGACACAAGAGACCCAGTACTTC
cdr3_aa: CASSQGGTQETQYF

j_call: TRBJ2-3
v_call: TRBV15
d_call: TRBD2
clone_size: -
cdr3_length: 15
cdr3_nt: TGTGCCACCAGCATCCCTAGCGGGGGGTTAGATACGCAGTATTTT
cdr3_aa: CATSIPSGGLDTQYF

j_call: TRBJ2-1
v_call: TRBV29-1
d_call: -
clone_size: few
cdr3_length: 16
cdr3_nt: TGCAGCGTTGAAAGGGGAGGGGGGGCGGCGTACAATGAGCAGTTCTTC
cdr3_aa: CSVERGGGAAYNEQFF

j_call: TRBJ1-5
v_call: TRBV6-2/TRBV6-3
d_call: -
clone_size: many
cdr3_length: 18
cdr3_nt: TGTGCCAGCCCCAAGATGCCCCTGGACCTTTATAGCAATCAGCCCCAGCATTTT
cdr3_aa: CASPKMPLDLYSNQPQHF

j_call: TRBJ2-5
v_call: TRBV5-1
d_call: -
clone_size: -
cdr3_length: 14
cdr3_nt: TGCGCCAGCAGCTCCCTCCAGGGTAGGGAGACCCAGTACTTC
cdr3_aa: CASSSLQGRETQYF

j_call: TRBJ2-7
v_call: TRBV7-2
d_call: -
clone_size: -
cdr3_length: 16
cdr3_nt: TGTGCCAGCAGCTTAAATCCCGGGACGGCGACCTACGAGCAGTACTTC
cdr3_aa: CASSLNPGTATYEQYF

j_call: TRBJ2-3
v_call: TRBV12-3/TRBV12-4
d_call: -
clone_size: few
cdr3_length: 15
cdr3_nt: TGTGCCTGGGGGGGGCGGGTTGTTCGGGCAGATACGCAGTATTTT
cdr3_aa: CAWGGRVVRADTQYF

j_call: TRBJ1-4
v_call: TRBV7-2
d_call: -
clone_size: -
cdr3_length: 14
cdr3_nt: TGTGCCAGCAGCTTCCAGGGGACTAATGAAAAACTGTTTTTT
cdr3_aa: CASSFQGTNEKLFF

j_call: TRBJ1-2
v_call: TRBV20-1
d_call: -
clone_size: -
cdr3_length: 13
cdr3_nt: TGCAGTGCTAGCCTGGGGGGTAACTATGGCTACACCTTC
cdr3_aa: CSASLGGNYGYTF

j_call: TRBJ2-7
v_call: TRBV7-2
d_call: -
clone_size: -
cdr3_length: 14
cdr3_nt: TGTGCCAGCAGCTTAGACGCCGGACATTACGAGCAGTACTTC
cdr3_aa: CASSLDAGHYEQYF

j_call: TRBJ2-1
v_call: TRBV7-2
d_call: -
clone_size: -
cdr3_length: 13
cdr3_nt: TGTGCCAGCAGCTGGAGGGGCGCGGGCGAGCAGTTCTTC
cdr3_aa: CASSWRGAGEQFF

j_call: TRBJ2-3
v_call: TRBV7-2
d_call: TRBD2
clone_size: few
cdr3_length: 15
cdr3_nt: TGTGCCAGCAGCTGGCCTAGCGGACGAACAGATACGCAGTATTTT
cdr3_aa: CASSWPSGRTDTQYF

j_call: TRBJ2-2
v_call: TRBV10-3
d_call: -
clone_size: -
cdr3_length: 16
cdr3_nt: TGTGCCATCAGTGAGTCCTCGGACAAGGAAGCCGGGGAGCTGTTTTTT
cdr3_aa: CAISESSDKEAGELFF

j_call: TRBJ1-2
v_call: TRBV6-2/TRBV6-3
d_call: -
clone_size: -
cdr3_length: 15
cdr3_nt: TGTGCCAGCAGTTACTCCGGCAGCAGGGCTTATGGCTACACCTTC
cdr3_aa: CASSYSGSRAYGYTF

j_call: TRBJ2-1
v_call: TRBV5-5
d_call: TRBD1
clone_size: few
cdr3_length: 15
cdr3_nt: TGTGCCAGCAGCCAGCAATGGGGACAGAACAATGAGCAGTTCTTC
cdr3_aa: CASSQQWGQNNEQFF

j_call: TRBJ2-5
v_call: TRBV10-3
d_call: -
clone_size: -
cdr3_length: 13
cdr3_nt: TGTGCCATCAGTCATCCTAGGGAAGAGACCCAGTACTTC
cdr3_aa: CAISHPREETQYF

j_call: TRBJ2-7
v_call: TRBV3-1
d_call: -
clone_size: -
cdr3_length: 13
cdr3_nt: TGTGCCAGCAGCCAGACAGGACGAGGCGAGCAGTACTTC
cdr3_aa: CASSQTGRGEQYF

j_call: TRBJ2-3
v_call: TRBV29-1
d_call: -
clone_size: -
cdr3_length: 15
cdr3_nt: TGCAGCCTCATGACGGATTACCGGGGCACAGATACGCAGTATTTT
cdr3_aa: CSLMTDYRGTDTQYF

j_call: TRBJ2-2
v_call: TRBV29-1
d_call: -
clone_size: -
cdr3_length: 14
cdr3_nt: TGCAGCGTTGTTGAGGGATCGGGGACCGGGGAGCTGTTTTTT
cdr3_aa: CSVVEGSGTGELFF

j_call: TRBJ1-2
v_call: TRBV4-3
d_call: -
clone_size: -
cdr3_length: 15
cdr3_nt: TGCGCCAGCAGCTCCCTCACGGACAGATATTATGGCTACACCTTC
cdr3_aa: CASSSLTDRYYGYTF

j_call: TRBJ2-5
v_call: TRBV2
d_call: TRBD2
clone_size: -
cdr3_length: 14
cdr3_nt: TGTGCCAGCGTCGGGACTATGTACCAAGAGACCCAGTACTTC
cdr3_aa: CASVGTMYQETQYF

j_call: TRBJ2-3
v_call: TRBV20-1
d_call: TRBD1
clone_size: -
cdr3_length: 14
cdr3_nt: TGCAGTGCTGAGGACAGGGGTAGTGCAGATACGCAGTATTTT
cdr3_aa: CSAEDRGSADTQYF

j_call: TRBJ1-6
v_call: TRBV12-3/TRBV12-4
d_call: -
clone_size: -
cdr3_length: 15
cdr3_nt: TGTGCCAGCAGTCCCCGCACAGTTTCGCCTTCACCCCTCCACTTT
cdr3_aa: CASSPRTVSPSPLHF

j_call: TRBJ1-1
v_call: TRBV5-1
d_call: -
clone_size: -
cdr3_length: 15
cdr3_nt: TGCGCCAGCAGCTTGGGGTCTGGGGTGAACACTGAAGCTTTCTTT
cdr3_aa: CASSLGSGVNTEAFF